This T cell receptor (beta chain) was found in a study of T cells expressing NK-cell markers. Study-wide results and caveats: The same clonotypes also predominated in the CD3+CD56-NKG2C+ fraction of a few donors.

This CDR3 has 14 amino acids. Germline CDR1 is SGHRS and CDR2 is YFSETQ. With respect to this clonotype: Its antigen remains unknown.

5'RACE template switching built TCR beta cDNA with unique molecular identifiers. Following a re-call of the 5' RACE reads, TCRdb has one entry per CDR3 protein and lacks DNA. Its table lists some 440,000 distinct CDR3 sequences. Sequencing was performed on blood T cells: a sorted CD56 or NKG2C T cell subset, CD4+ or CD8+ T cells, or bulk PBMC T cells (not recorded which). The chain joins TRBV5-1 to TRBJ1-2. This receptor was obtained from a woman in her fifties or sixties in good health. The CDR3 protein is CASSSLAGGYGYTF.